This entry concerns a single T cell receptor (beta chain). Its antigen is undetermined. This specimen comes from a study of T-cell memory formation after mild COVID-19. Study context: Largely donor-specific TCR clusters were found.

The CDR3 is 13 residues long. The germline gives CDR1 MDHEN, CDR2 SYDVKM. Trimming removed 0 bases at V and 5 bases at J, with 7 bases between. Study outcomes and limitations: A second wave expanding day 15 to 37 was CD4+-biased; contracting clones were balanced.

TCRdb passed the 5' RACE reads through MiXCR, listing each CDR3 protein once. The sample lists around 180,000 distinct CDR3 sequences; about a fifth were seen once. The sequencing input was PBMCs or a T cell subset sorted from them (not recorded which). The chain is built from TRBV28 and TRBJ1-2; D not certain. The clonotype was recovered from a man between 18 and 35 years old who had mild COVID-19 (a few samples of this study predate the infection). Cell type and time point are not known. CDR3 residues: CASSLWETYGYTF. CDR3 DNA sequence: TGTGCCAGCAGTTTATGGGAAACATATGGCTACACCTTC.